Listed below are T cell receptor beta chains from one sample, sequenced in a study of blood T cell repertoires in COVID-19. Clones were sequenced by immunoSEQ multiplex PCR, and TCRdb holds only the in-frame ones, with some missing. The table has roughly 180,000 clones, 81% seen once. The sample consisted of PBMCs or T cells enriched from blood (not recorded which). These receptors were collected from a middle-aged woman with acute COVID-19. The CDR3 runs from the conserved cysteine through the conserved F or W. The D gene is left open where the match is weak. Only part of the rows carry a size: once, few, many, or a class if the clone is expanded.

TRBJ2-1 | TRBV4-2 | TRBD1 | . | TGTGCCAGCAGCCAAGCTAGGGCAGGGGGCCAGAATGAGCAGTTCTTC | CASSQARAGGQNEQFF
TRBJ1-1 | TRBV29-1 | TRBD1 | . | TGCAGCGTTGATGGTGTGGGACAGGGGGCTGAAGCTTTCTTT | CSVDGVGQGAEAFF
TRBJ1-1 | TRBV18 | . | . | TGTGCCAGCTCACCCTCGGACAGTCGAAAAGCTTTCTTT | CASSPSDSRKAFF
TRBJ1-5 | TRBV4-1 | . | few | TGCGCCAGCAGCCAAGATGGAACAGCTCGGCCCCAGCATTTT | CASSQDGTARPQHF
TRBJ1-1 | TRBV5-1 | . | . | TGCGCCAGCAGCTTAGATTCGGGGATAGCTTTCTTT | CASSLDSGIAFF
TRBJ2-4 | TRBV4-1 | . | once | TGCGCCAGCAGCCAACGGTTCGGGTCTTCCAAAAACATTCAGTACTTC | CASSQRFGSSKNIQYF
TRBJ2-7 | TRBV11-3 | . | . | TGTGCCAGCCACACAGGGAATTCCTACGAGCAGTACTTC | CASHTGNSYEQYF
TRBJ1-6 | TRBV7-2 | . | . | TGTGCCAGCAGCTTCAACAGAGATAATTCACCCCTCCACTTT | CASSFNRDNSPLHF
TRBJ2-7 | TRBV5-8 | TRBD2 | . | TGTGCCAGCAGCTTGGGGCTAGCGGGAGCCGGCGAGCAGTACTTC | CASSLGLAGAGEQYF
TRBJ2-1 | TRBV6-5 | TRBD2 | . | TGTGCCAGCAGTTACCAGAAAGCGGGAGGTGGCAATGAGCAGTTCTTC | CASSYQKAGGGNEQFF
TRBJ2-7 | TRBV18 | . | . | TGTGCCAGCTCACCATTAGACAGCTACGAGCAGTACTTC | CASSPLDSYEQYF
TRBJ1-2 | TRBV29-1 | . | . | TGCAGCGTTGAAGATCCAGGCAGGGTTAATGGCTACACCTTC | CSVEDPGRVNGYTF
TRBJ1-2 | TRBV5-4 | . | once | TGTGCCAGCAGCTTGGAAGTCGGGTATGGCTACACCTTC | CASSLEVGYGYTF
TRBJ2-3 | TRBV7-9 | TRBD1 | . | TGTGCCAGCAGCTTGGACAGGTCAACAGATACGCAGTATTTT | CASSLDRSTDTQYF
TRBJ2-4 | TRBV19 | TRBD2 | . | TGTGCCAGTAGCATCTCGAGCGGGAGTGGAAACATTCAGTACTTC | CASSISSGSGNIQYF
TRBJ2-1 | TRBV5-1 | TRBD1 | . | TGCGCCAGCAGCTTGGGGGGACAGGGGTACAATGAGCAGTTCTTC | CASSLGGQGYNEQFF
TRBJ1-1 | TRBV5-1 | TRBD1 | . | TGCGCCAGCAGCGAACCGACAGGGGGCCCGAACACTGAAGCTTTCTTT | CASSEPTGGPNTEAFF